This is a list of T cell receptor beta chains from one sample in a study of control samples from healthy donors and cancer patients. Here immunoSEQ multiplex PCR was the method, and the copy in TCRdb shows in-frame clones only, minus some. The table has 100,000 to 150,000 clones, 75% to 95% seen once. The specimen was blood. The receptors come from a man aged 40-49 years in good health. The conserved cysteine and the conserved F or W are not part of the CDR3 here. Each record gives: CDR3 length, V gene, J gene, CDR3 protein.

length: 12
V: TRBV2
J: TRBJ1-1
CDR3: ASSEGPVYTEAF

length: 13
V: TRBV7-8
J: TRBJ2-5
CDR3: ASSPQDSLQETQY

length: 11
V: TRBV28
J: TRBJ1-1
CDR3: ASKRGDFTEAF

length: 16
V: TRBV9
J: TRBJ2-3
CDR3: ASSPVERVLPSTDTQY

length: 11
V: TRBV14
J: TRBJ1-1
CDR3: ASSRNRNTEAF

length: 10
V: TRBV11-2
J: TRBJ2-3
CDR3: ASSLSTDTQY

length: 16
V: TRBV9
J: TRBJ2-3
CDR3: ASSVGSGAGDSTDTQY

length: 11
V: TRBV6-5
J: TRBJ2-7
CDR3: ASSYHPGGEQY

length: 13
V: TRBV2
J: TRBJ2-7
CDR3: ASSDPGTGSYEQY

length: 9
V: TRBV29-1
J: TRBJ1-1
CDR3: SVVPATEAF

length: 12
V: TRBV30
J: TRBJ2-7
CDR3: AWSRNSIGGEQY

length: 15
V: TRBV4-1
J: TRBJ1-2
CDR3: ASSQVSGSAAHYGYT

length: 12
V: TRBV7-9
J: TRBJ1-6
CDR3: ASSVRGNNSPLH

length: 16
V: TRBV2
J: TRBJ2-6
CDR3: ASSSGLAASSGANVLT

length: 10
V: TRBV15
J: TRBJ1-4
CDR3: ATSRDNEKLF

length: 13
V: TRBV18
J: TRBJ2-5
CDR3: ASSPPAGGLKTQY

length: 13
V: TRBV7-9
J: TRBJ2-1
CDR3: ASSARTGVVNEQF

length: 11
V: TRBV29-1
J: TRBJ1-4
CDR3: SVWVRANEKLF

length: 13
V: TRBV5-1
J: TRBJ2-7
CDR3: ASRDDRGLPYEQY

length: 9
V: TRBV6-5
J: TRBJ2-5
CDR3: ATLRGETQY

length: 11
V: TRBV6-2/TRBV6-3
J: TRBJ2-7
CDR3: ASSRQGAGEQY

length: 9
V: TRBV28
J: TRBJ1-1
CDR3: AIRANTEAF

length: 9
V: TRBV30
J: TRBJ1-3
CDR3: AWDQGHTIY